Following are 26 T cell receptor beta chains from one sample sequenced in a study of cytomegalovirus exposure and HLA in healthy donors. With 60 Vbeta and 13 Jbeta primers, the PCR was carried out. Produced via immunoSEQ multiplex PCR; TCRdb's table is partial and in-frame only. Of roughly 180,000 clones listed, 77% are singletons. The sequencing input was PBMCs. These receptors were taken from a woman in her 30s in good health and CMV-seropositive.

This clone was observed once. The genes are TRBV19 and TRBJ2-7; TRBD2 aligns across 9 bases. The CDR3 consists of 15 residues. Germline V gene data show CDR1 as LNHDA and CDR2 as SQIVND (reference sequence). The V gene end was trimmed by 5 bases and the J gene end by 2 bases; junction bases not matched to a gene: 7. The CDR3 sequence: CASSPLAGDAYEQYF. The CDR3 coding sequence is TGTGCCAGTAGTCCATTAGCGGGAGACGCCTACGAGCAGTACTTC.

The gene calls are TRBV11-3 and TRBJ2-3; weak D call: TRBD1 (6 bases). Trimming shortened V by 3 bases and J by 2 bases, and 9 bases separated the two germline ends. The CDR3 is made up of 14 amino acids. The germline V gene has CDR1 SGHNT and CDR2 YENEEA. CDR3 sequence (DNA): TGTGCCAGCAGCTTCGTGGGACACACAGATACGCAGTATTTT. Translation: CASSFVGHTDTQYF.

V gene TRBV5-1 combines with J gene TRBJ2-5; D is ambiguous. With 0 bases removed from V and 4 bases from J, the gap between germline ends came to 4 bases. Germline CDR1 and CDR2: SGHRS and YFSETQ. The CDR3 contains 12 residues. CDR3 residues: CASSLELETQYF. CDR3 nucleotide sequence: TGCGCCAGCAGCTTGGAACTAGAGACCCAGTACTTC.

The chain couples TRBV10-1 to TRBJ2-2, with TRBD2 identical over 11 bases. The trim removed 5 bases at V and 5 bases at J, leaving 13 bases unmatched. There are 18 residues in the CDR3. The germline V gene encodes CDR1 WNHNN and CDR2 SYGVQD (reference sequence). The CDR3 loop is CASSPIKRLAGWTGELFF. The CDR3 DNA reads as TGCGCCAGCAGTCCAATAAAGAGACTAGCGGGATGGACCGGGGAGCTGTTTTTT.

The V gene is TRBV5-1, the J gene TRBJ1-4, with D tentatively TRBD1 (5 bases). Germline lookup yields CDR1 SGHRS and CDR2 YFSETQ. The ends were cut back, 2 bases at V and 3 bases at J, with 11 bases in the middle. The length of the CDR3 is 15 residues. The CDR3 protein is CASSFNRPANEKLFF. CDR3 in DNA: TGCGCCAGCAGCTTCAACAGGCCGGCTAATGAAAAACTGTTTTTT.

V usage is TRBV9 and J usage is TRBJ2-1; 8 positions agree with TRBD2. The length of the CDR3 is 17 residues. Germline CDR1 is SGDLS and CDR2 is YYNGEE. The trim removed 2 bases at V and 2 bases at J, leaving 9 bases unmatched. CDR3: CASSVMSGRGAYNEQFF. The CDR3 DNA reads TGTGCCAGCAGCGTGATGAGCGGGAGAGGCGCCTACAATGAGCAGTTCTTC.

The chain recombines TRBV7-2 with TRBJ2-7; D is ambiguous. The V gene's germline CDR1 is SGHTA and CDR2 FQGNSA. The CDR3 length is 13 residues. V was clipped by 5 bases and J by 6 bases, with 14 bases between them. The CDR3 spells CASSPRVVREQYF. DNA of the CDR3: TGTGCCAGCAGCCCGCGTGTGGTCCGCGAGCAGTACTTC.

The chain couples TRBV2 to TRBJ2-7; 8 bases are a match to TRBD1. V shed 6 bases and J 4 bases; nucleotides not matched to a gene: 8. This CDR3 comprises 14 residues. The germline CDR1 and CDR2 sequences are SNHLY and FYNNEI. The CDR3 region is CASRDREFSYEQYF. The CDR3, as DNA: TGTGCCAGCAGGGACAGGGAGTTTTCTTACGAGCAGTACTTC.

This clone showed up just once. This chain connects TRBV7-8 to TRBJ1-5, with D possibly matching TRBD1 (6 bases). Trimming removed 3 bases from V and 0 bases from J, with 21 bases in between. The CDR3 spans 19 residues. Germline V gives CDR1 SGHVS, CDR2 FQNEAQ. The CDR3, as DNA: TGTGCCAGCAGCTTGGGGGCCGGCGGGGGTGGCTATAGCAATCAGCCCCAGCATTTT. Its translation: CASSLGAGGGGYSNQPQHF.

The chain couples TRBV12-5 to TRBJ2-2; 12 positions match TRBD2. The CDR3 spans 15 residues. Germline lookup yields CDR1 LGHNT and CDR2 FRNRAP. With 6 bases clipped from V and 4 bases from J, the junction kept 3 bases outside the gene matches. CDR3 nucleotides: TGTGCTAGTGGCCGACTAGCGGGAGCCACCGGGGAGCTGTTTTTT. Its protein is CASGRLAGATGELFF.

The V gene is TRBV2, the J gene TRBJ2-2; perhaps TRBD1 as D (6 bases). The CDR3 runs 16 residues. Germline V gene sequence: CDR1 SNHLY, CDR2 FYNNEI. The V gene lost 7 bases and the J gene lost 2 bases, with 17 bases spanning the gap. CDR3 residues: CASILVRGVNTGELFF. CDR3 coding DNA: TGTGCCAGCATTTTAGTCAGGGGAGTCAACACCGGGGAGCTGTTTTTT.

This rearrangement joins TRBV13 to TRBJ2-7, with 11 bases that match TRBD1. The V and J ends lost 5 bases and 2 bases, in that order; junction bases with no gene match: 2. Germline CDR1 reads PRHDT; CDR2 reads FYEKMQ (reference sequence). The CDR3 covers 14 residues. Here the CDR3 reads CASSPGQGAYEQYF. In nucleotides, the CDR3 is TGTGCCAGCAGCCCGGGACAGGGGGCCTACGAGCAGTACTTC. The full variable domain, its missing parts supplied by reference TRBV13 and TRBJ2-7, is AAGVIQSPRHLIKEKRETATLKCYPIPRHDTVYWYQQGPGQDPQFLISFYEKMQSDKGSIPDRFSAQQFSDYHSELNMSSLELGDSALYFCASSPGQGAYEQYFGPGTRLTVT.

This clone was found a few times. The CDR3 region has the DNA TGTGCCAGCGTGGAGGCCCCTGCGGGGGGCCTGAACACTGAAGCTTTCTTT. Protein: CASVEAPAGGLNTEAFF. V is TRBV28 and J is TRBJ1-1; TRBD1 might be the D (6 bases). Germline lookup yields CDR1 MDHEN and CDR2 SYDVKM. The length of the CDR3 is 17 residues. V was trimmed by 8 bases and J by 0 bases, leaving 22 bases between them.

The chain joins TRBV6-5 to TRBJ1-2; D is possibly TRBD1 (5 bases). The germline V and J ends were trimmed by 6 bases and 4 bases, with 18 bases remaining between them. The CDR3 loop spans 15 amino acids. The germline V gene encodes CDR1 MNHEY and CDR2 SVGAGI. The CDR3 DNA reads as TGTGCCAGCAGCCTGTCGGGGGTTGGAAGCTATGGCTACACCTTC. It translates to CASSLSGVGSYGYTF.

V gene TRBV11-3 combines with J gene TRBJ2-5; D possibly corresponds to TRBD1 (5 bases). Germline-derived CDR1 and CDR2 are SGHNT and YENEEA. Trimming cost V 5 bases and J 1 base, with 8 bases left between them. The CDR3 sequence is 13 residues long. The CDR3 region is CASSPDSQETQYF. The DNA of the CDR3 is TGTGCCAGCAGCCCCGACAGCCAAGAGACCCAGTACTTC.

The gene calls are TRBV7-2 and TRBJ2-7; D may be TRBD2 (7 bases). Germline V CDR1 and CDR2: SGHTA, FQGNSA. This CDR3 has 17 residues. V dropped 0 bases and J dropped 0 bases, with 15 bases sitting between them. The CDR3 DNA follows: TGTGCCAGCAGCTTAGCGGGCGGGGGCGGCTTCTCCTACGAGCAGTACTTC. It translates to CASSLAGGGGFSYEQYF.

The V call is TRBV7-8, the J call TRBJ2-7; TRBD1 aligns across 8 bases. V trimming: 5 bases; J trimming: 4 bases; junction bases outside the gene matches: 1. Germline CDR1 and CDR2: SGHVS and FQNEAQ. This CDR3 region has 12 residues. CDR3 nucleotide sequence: TGTGCCAGCAGCGACAGGGGATACGAGCAGTACTTC. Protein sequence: CASSDRGYEQYF.

The CDR3 spells CAWSAAGGADTQYF. The DNA of the CDR3 is TGTGCCTGGAGTGCAGCGGGAGGCGCAGATACGCAGTATTTT. The gene calls are TRBV30 and TRBJ2-3; 9 bases are a match to TRBD2. This CDR3 is built from 14 residues. The V and J ends lost 1 base and 4 bases, in that order; junction bases with no gene match: 3. Per germline, CDR1 GTSNPN and CDR2 SVGIG (reference sequence).

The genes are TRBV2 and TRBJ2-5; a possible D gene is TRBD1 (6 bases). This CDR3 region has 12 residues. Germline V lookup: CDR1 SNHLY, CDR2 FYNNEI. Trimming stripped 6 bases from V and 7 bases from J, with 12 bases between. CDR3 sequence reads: CASSRGETTQYF. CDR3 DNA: TGTGCCAGCAGCAGGGGAGAAACGACCCAGTACTTC.

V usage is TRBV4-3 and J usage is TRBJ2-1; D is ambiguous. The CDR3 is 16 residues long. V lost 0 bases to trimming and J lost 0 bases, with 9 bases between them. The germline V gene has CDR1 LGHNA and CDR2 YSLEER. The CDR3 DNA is TGCGCCAGCAGCCAAGACCATGGCGGCTCCTACAATGAGCAGTTCTTC. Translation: CASSQDHGGSYNEQFF.

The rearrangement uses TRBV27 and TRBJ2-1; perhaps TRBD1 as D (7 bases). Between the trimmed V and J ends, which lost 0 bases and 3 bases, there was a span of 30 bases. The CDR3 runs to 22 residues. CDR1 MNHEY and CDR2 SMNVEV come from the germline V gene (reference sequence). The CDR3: CASSLSLTGARGTGRGYNEQFF. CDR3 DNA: TGTGCCAGCAGTTTATCTCTTACAGGGGCCCGCGGGACGGGACGGGGCTACAATGAGCAGTTCTTC.

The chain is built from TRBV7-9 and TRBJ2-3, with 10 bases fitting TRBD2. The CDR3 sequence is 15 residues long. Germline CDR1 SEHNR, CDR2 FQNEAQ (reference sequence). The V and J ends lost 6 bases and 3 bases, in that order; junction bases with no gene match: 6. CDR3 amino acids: CASSQREGVTDTQYF. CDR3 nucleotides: TGTGCCAGCAGTCAGCGGGAGGGAGTGACAGATACGCAGTATTTT.

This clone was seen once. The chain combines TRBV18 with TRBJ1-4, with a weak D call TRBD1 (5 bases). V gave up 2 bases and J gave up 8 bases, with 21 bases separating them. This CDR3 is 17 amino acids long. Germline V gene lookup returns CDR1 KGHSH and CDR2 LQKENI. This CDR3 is CASSPVSGQAVGEKLFF. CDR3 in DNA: TGTGCCAGCTCACCAGTCTCCGGACAAGCTGTGGGGGAAAAACTGTTTTTT.

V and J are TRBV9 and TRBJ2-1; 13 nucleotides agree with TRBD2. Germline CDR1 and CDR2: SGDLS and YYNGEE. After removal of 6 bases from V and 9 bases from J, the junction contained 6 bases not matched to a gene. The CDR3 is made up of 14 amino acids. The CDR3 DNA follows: TGTGCCAGCACCACCGGGACTAGCGGGGTTGAGCAGTTCTTC. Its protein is CASTTGTSGVEQFF.

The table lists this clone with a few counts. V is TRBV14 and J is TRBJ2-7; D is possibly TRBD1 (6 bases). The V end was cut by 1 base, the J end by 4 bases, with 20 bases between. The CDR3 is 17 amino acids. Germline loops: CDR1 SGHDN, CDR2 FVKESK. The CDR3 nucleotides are TGTGCCAGCAGCCAAGGGGATTGGTGGCAGGGGTTATACGAGCAGTACTTC. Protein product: CASSQGDWWQGLYEQYF.

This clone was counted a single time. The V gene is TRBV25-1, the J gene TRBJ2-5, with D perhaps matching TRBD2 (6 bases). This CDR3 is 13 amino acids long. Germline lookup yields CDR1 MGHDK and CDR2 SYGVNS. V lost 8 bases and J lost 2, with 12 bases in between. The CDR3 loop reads CASGLAVQETQYF. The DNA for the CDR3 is TGTGCCAGCGGCTTAGCGGTACAAGAGACCCAGTACTTC.